This T cell receptor (beta chain) appears in the sequencing data of a study of response to subunit inactivated influenza vaccine. In its sample, this clonotype was seen a few times. Antigen: not known. TCRdb passed the RT-PCR reads through MiXCR, listing each CDR3 protein once. The sample has around 650,000 distinct CDR3 sequences; 15% to 19% are singletons. The CDR3 is 15 amino acids. V lost 5 bases to trimming and J lost 0 bases, with 16 bases between them. From germline, CDR1 is DFQATT and CDR2 SNEGSKA (reference sequence). Study results and limitations: Authors proposed each seasonal influenza vaccination draws in few new T cells.

The chain recombines TRBV20-1 with TRBJ1-1; maybe TRBD1 (5 bases). The sample consisted of PBMCs from blood, taken roughly 12 days after vaccination. This sequence originates from a man over 45 who received an inactivated influenza vaccine. This CDR3 is CSAESGVRVNTEAFF. CDR3 coding DNA: TGCAGTGCTGAAAGCGGTGTCAGGGTGAACACTGAAGCTTTCTTT.